The 27 T cell receptor beta chains in this list originate from one sample, sequenced in a study of response to subunit inactivated influenza vaccine. From the RT-PCR reads, TCRdb called clonotypes with MiXCR, one entry per CDR3 protein. The table records about 570,000 distinct CDR3 sequences, about 11% of them present only once. The sample was also linked to a second study, of T cells expressing NK-cell markers. That source adds: UMI-tagged 5'RACE template switching yielded the TCR beta cDNA.

Sample: PBMCs from blood, taken on the day of vaccination. These receptors came from a man aged 45-65 years who received an inactivated influenza vaccine.

This clonotype was counted only a few times. The chain has TRBV4-2 and TRBJ2-3, with D hard to call. The CDR3 has 13 residues. Deletions cut 0 bases from V and 10 bases from J, with 11 bases between. Germline assignment: CDR1 LGHNA and CDR2 YNFKEQ. The CDR3 sequence: CASSQDLVGPQYF. The CDR3 region has the DNA TGTGCCAGCAGCCAAGATCTAGTCGGGCCGCAGTATTTT.

This chain uses TRBV29-1 with TRBJ2-5; D unresolved. Germline-derived CDR1 and CDR2 are SQVTM and ANQGSEA. The CDR3 contains 15 residues. V was clipped by 2 bases and J by 5 bases, with 18 bases between them. Here the CDR3 DNA reads TGCAGCGTTGAAAGGACCCTCCTTACGAGGGAGACCCAGTACTTC. As protein: CSVERTLLTRETQYF.

This clonotype appeared a few times. This chain links TRBV2 with TRBJ2-5; TRBD2 aligns across 8 bases. V shed 6 bases, J shed 5 bases, and the junction held 8 bases outside the gene matches. The CDR3 is made up of 14 amino acids. Germline assignment: CDR1 SNHLY and CDR2 FYNNEI. CDR3 bases: TGTGCCAGCAGGGTAGCGGGATCGATGGAGACCCAGTACTTC. Translating gives CASRVAGSMETQYF. Full variable domain (rest looked up from reference TRBV2 and TRBJ2-5): EPEVTQTPSHQVTQMGQEVILRCVPISNHLYFYWYRQILGQKVEFLVSFYNNEISEKSEIFDDQFSVERPDGSNFTLKIRSTKLEDSAMYFCASRVAGSMETQYFGPGTRLLVL.

The rearrangement joins TRBV3-1 to TRBJ1-2; D not resolved. Deletions cut 0 bases from V and 3 bases from J, with 5 bases between. CDR1 LGHDT and CDR2 YNNKEL come from the germline V gene (reference sequence). The CDR3 has 13 amino acids. The CDR3 protein is CASSQEVYYGYTF. Written as DNA, the CDR3 is TGTGCCAGCAGCCAAGAGGTTTACTATGGCTACACCTTC. The complete variable domain, with remaining parts taken from reference TRBV3-1 and TRBJ1-2, reads DTAVSQTPKYLVTQMGNDKSIKCEQNLGHDTMYWYKQDSKKFLKIMFSYNNKELIINETVPNRFSPKSPDKAHLNLHINSLELGDSAVYFCASSQEVYYGYTFGSGTRLTVV.

CDR3 DNA: TGCAGTGCTAGCCCTAACGCCCGAGAATACGAGCAGTACTTC. Translation gives CSASPNAREYEQYF. V is TRBV20-1 and J is TRBJ2-7; no clear D. V was shortened by 3 bases and J by 4 bases, with 16 bases between the two germline ends. The CDR3 consists of 14 residues. Germline CDR1 and CDR2: DFQATT and SNEGSKA (reference sequence).

This clonotype showed up many times. This CDR3 reads CSAPQGRETQYF. CDR3 nucleotides: TGCAGTGCTCCTCAGGGGCGAGAGACCCAGTACTTC. J is TRBJ2-5 and V is TRBV20-1; perhaps TRBD1 as D (6 bases). CDR3 length: 12 amino acids. Germline V gene sequence: CDR1 DFQATT, CDR2 SNEGSKA (reference sequence). V gave up 5 bases and J gave up 4 bases, with 11 bases separating them.

The J gene is TRBJ1-5, the V gene TRBV10-3; 8 positions match TRBD1. The CDR3 loop spans 13 amino acids. Looked up from germline, CDR1 is ENHRY and CDR2 is SYGVKD. Germline trimming cut 6 bases from V and 5 bases from J; bases unmatched to any gene: 3. CDR3 region: CAISGQGYQPQHF. DNA for the CDR3: TGTGCCATCAGCGGACAGGGTTATCAGCCCCAGCATTTT.

This clonotype occurred a few times. J is TRBJ2-3 and V is TRBV10-3; tentatively, D is TRBD1 (6 bases). Trimming removed 7 bases at V and 2 bases at J, with 10 bases between. The CDR3 totals 13 residues. The germline V gene encodes CDR1 ENHRY and CDR2 SYGVKD. The CDR3 loop is CAIMRDTTDTQYF. The CDR3 DNA is TGTGCCATCATGAGGGACACCACAGATACGCAGTATTTT.

This clonotype was counted only a few times. The rearrangement links TRBV5-1 to TRBJ2-1, with 14 bases identical to TRBD2. This CDR3 has 15 amino acids. The junction had 5 bases not matched to a gene; V was cut back by 5 bases and J by 7 bases. Germline V CDR1 and CDR2: SGHRS, YFSETQ. The CDR3 DNA reads TGCGCCAGCAGGACTAGCGGGGGGGCGCGAAATGAGCAGTTCTTC. This codes for CASRTSGGARNEQFF.

V is TRBV10-3 and J is TRBJ2-5; the D is unclear. The CDR3 spans 14 residues. The V end was cut by 8 bases, the J end by 4 bases, with 17 bases between. Germline V gene lookup returns CDR1 ENHRY and CDR2 SYGVKD. CDR3 sequence reads: CAILDATRPETQYF. The CDR3 DNA reads TGTGCCATCCTCGACGCCACCCGGCCAGAGACCCAGTACTTC.

The gene calls are TRBV20-1 and TRBJ2-7, with a weak D call TRBD1 (6 bases). Trimming left V 3 bases short and J 4 bases short, with 10 bases between. This CDR3 contains 12 residues. CDR1 is DFQATT, CDR2 SNEGSKA, per germline (reference sequence). The CDR3 DNA sequence: TGCAGTGCTAGGAAGAGGGGGTACGAGCAGTACTTC. Its translation is CSARKRGYEQYF.

This clonotype has only a few counts. J is TRBJ1-5 and V is TRBV5-1; D perhaps matches TRBD1 (5 bases). V was pared by 2 bases and J by 2 bases, with 8 bases between. Germline V gene data show CDR1 as SGHRS and CDR2 as YFSETQ. This CDR3 region has 14 residues. This chain's CDR3 is CASSFRGGNQPQHF. The CDR3 DNA reads TGCGCCAGCAGCTTCAGAGGGGGCAATCAGCCCCAGCATTTT.

This clonotype has just one count. This chain links TRBV12-3 or TRBV12-4 with TRBJ2-6, with TRBD2 matching 7 bases. V was pared by 1 base and J by 0 bases, with 6 bases of the junction left unmatched. The CDR3 totals 18 residues. This chain's CDR3 is CASSLDLGRASGANVLTF. The CDR3 DNA reads as TGTGCCAGCAGTTTAGATCTGGGGAGGGCCTCTGGGGCCAACGTCCTGACTTTC.

This clonotype has ten or more counts. The chain couples TRBV5-6 to TRBJ1-6; 8 bases are a match to TRBD1. CDR1 is SGHDT and CDR2 is YYEEEE in the germline V gene. V trimming: 0 bases; J trimming: 9 bases; junction bases outside the gene matches: 2. The CDR3 consists of 14 residues. The CDR3 reads CASSLGDRSSPLHF. The CDR3 region has the DNA TGTGCCAGCAGCTTGGGGGACAGGAGTTCACCCCTCCACTTT.

The chain combines TRBV7-9 with TRBJ2-2, with D possibly being TRBD2 (5 bases). V shed 5 bases and J shed 5 bases, with 15 bases lying between them. The CDR3 loop spans 15 amino acids. Looked up from germline, CDR1 is SEHNR and CDR2 is FQNEAQ (reference sequence). The DNA for the CDR3 is TGTGCCAGCAGCCGCCAATTAGGAGGAACCGGGGAGCTGTTTTTT. It specifies CASSRQLGGTGELFF.

The chain uses TRBV6-1 and TRBJ2-6; no definite D call. Germline CDR1 is MNHNS and CDR2 is SASEGT. V gave up 8 bases and J gave up 0 bases, with 11 bases separating them. CDR3 length equals 15 residues. This chain's CDR3 is CASGPRSSGANVLTF. CDR3 sequence (DNA): TGTGCCAGCGGACCTCGAAGCTCTGGGGCCAACGTCCTGACTTTC.

The J gene is TRBJ2-7, the V gene TRBV7-8; 8 bases align to TRBD2. Per the germline V gene, CDR1 is SGHVS and CDR2 is FQNEAQ. CDR3 size: 16 residues. Losses at the gene ends were 2 bases for V and 3 bases for J; bases not matched to a gene: 9. The CDR3 spells CASSLSGGLPGYEQYF. The CDR3 DNA reads TGTGCCAGCAGCTTAAGCGGGGGACTTCCAGGCTACGAGCAGTACTTC.

The chain couples TRBV20-1 to TRBJ2-5; D uncertain. V was clipped by 0 bases and J by 2 bases, with 10 bases between them. The CDR3 has 14 amino acids. The V gene's germline CDR1 is DFQATT and CDR2 SNEGSKA (reference sequence). The CDR3 protein is CSARDMADQETQYF. Here the CDR3 DNA reads TGCAGTGCTAGAGATATGGCGGATCAAGAGACCCAGTACTTC.

This clonotype came up a few times. This chain links TRBV7-2 with TRBJ2-1; 7 positions match TRBD1. Germline CDR1 and CDR2: SGHTA and FQGNSA. The CDR3 consists of 15 residues. After removal of 2 bases from V and 3 bases from J, the junction contained 4 bases not matched to a gene. DNA for the CDR3: TGTGCCAGCAGCTTATTACAGGGGCACTACAATGAGCAGTTCTTC. Amino acids: CASSLLQGHYNEQFF. The whole variable domain, remainder taken from reference TRBV7-2 and TRBJ2-1, is GAGVSQSPSNKVTEKGKDVELRCDPISGHTALYWYRQSLGQGLEFLIYFQGNSAPDKSGLPSDRFSAERTGGSVSTLTIQRTQQEDSAVYLCASSLLQGHYNEQFFGPGTRLTVL.

This clonotype was detected only a few times. The J gene is TRBJ2-1, the V gene TRBV12-3 or TRBV12-4; D uncertain. Between the trimmed V and J ends, which lost 6 bases and 4 bases, there was a span of 10 bases. There are 13 residues in the CDR3. The CDR3 here is CASSQNRYNEQFF. CDR3 nucleotide sequence: TGTGCCAGCAGCCAAAACAGATACAATGAGCAGTTCTTC.

J is TRBJ2-4 and V is TRBV20-1; 9 bases are shared with TRBD1. The CDR3 contains 15 residues. V shed 3 bases, J shed 0 bases, and the junction held 3 bases outside the gene matches. CDR1 is DFQATT and CDR2 is SNEGSKA in the germline V gene (reference sequence). The CDR3: CSARDRGLAKNIQYF. The CDR3 bases are TGCAGTGCTAGGGACAGGGGACTAGCCAAAAACATTCAGTACTTC.

This clonotype was counted only a few times. V is TRBV15 and J is TRBJ2-7, with D unclear. The germline gives CDR1 LNHNV, CDR2 YYDKDF (reference sequence). CDR3 length: 13 amino acids. V was clipped by 4 bases and J by 1 base, with 8 bases between them. The CDR3: CATSIPESYEQYF. Here the CDR3 DNA reads TGTGCCACCAGCATTCCGGAATCCTACGAGCAGTACTTC.

This clonotype came up many times. The V gene is TRBV20-1, the J gene TRBJ1-2, with 8 bases identical to TRBD1. Germline V gene sequence: CDR1 DFQATT, CDR2 SNEGSKA (reference sequence). V shed 7 bases and J 8 bases; nucleotides not matched to a gene: 6. This CDR3 has 11 amino acids. In DNA form, the CDR3 reads TGCAGTGTACAGGGGGTGGGCGGCTACACCTTC. Amino acids: CSVQGVGGYTF.

In this sample, this clonotype turned up many times. V usage is TRBV5-6 and J usage is TRBJ2-5, with 8 bases fitting TRBD1. This CDR3 region has 13 residues. In germline, CDR1 is SGHDT, CDR2 YYEEEE. V shed 3 bases, J shed 10 bases, and the junction held 8 bases outside the gene matches. The CDR3 here is CASSSLQGGDQYF. CDR3 DNA sequence: TGTGCCAGCAGCTCGTTACAGGGGGGCGACCAGTACTTC.

This clonotype appeared a few times. The chain recombines TRBV12-3 or TRBV12-4 with TRBJ2-3; D gene unclear. Trimming stripped 8 bases from V and 2 bases from J, with 11 bases between. There are 13 residues in the CDR3. The CDR3 here is CASGLRATDTQYF. The CDR3 DNA is TGTGCCAGCGGCTTAAGAGCCACAGATACGCAGTATTTT.

The V gene is TRBV20-1, the J gene TRBJ2-7; TRBD2 matches 8 bases. Germline V gives CDR1 DFQATT, CDR2 SNEGSKA (reference sequence). The CDR3 sequence is 16 residues long. The ends lost 1 base at V and 0 bases at J; junction bases unmatched: 8. The CDR3 spells CSARGVGGVSSYEQYF. CDR3 DNA: TGCAGTGCTAGAGGGGTCGGGGGGGTTAGCTCCTACGAGCAGTACTTC.

The rearrangement links TRBV15 to TRBJ2-1; TRBD2 aligns across 9 bases. After removal of 1 base from V and 12 bases from J, the junction contained 19 bases not matched to a gene. The CDR3 spans 18 residues. Looked up from germline, CDR1 is LNHNV and CDR2 is YYDKDF (reference sequence). The CDR3 loop reads CATSRVRSSGTNVVGQFF. The CDR3 region has the DNA TGTGCCACCAGCAGAGTGCGGTCTAGCGGGACCAACGTCGTAGGGCAGTTCTTC.